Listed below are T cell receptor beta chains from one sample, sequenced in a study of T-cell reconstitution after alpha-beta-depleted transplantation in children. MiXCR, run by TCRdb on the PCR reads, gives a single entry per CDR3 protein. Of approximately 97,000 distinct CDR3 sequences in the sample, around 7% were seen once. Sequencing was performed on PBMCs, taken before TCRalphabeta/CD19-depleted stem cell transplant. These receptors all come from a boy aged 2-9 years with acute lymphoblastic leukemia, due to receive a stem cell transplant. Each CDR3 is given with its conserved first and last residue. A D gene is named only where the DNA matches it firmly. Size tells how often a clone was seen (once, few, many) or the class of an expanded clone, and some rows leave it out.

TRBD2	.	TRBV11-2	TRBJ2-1	TGTGCCAGCAGCCCGAGCGGGGGTTTTTACAATGAGCAGTTCTTC	CASSPSGGFYNEQFF
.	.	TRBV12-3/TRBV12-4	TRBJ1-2	TGTGCCAGCAGGCCAGAAAACTATGGCTACACCTTC	CASRPENYGYTF
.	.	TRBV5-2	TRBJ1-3	TGTGCCAGGGGCTCCGGGCGGTACGGGGGCGGAAACACCATATATTTT	CARGSGRYGGGNTIYF
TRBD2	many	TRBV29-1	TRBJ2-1	TGCAGCGCCCCTAAGAGCGGGGGGTCTGAGCAGTTCTTC	CSAPKSGGSEQFF
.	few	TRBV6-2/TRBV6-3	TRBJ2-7	TGTGCCAGCAGTTACCCTTTTGGACCCCGCTACGAGCAGTACTTC	CASSYPFGPRYEQYF
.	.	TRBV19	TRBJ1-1	TGTGCCAGTAGTATAGACAGGGTTCACACTGAAGCTTTCTTT	CASSIDRVHTEAFF
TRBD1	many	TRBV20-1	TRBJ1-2	TGCAGTGCCGTACCGGGACAGGGGGTTTCCTATGGCTACACCTTC	CSAVPGQGVSYGYTF
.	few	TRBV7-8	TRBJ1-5	TGTGCCAGCAGCTGGGGGCCTTACCGGCCCCGTGGCAATCAGCCCCAGCATTTT	CASSWGPYRPRGNQPQHF
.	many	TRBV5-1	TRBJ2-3	TGCGCCAGCAGCCAGGACACTAGCACAGATACGCAGTATTTT	CASSQDTSTDTQYF
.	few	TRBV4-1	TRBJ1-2	TGCGCCAGCAGCCATGGAGAGGGGGAGGGCTATGGCTACACCTTC	CASSHGEGEGYGYTF
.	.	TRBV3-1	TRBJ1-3	TGTGCCAGCAGCCAAGAGTGGGGAACGGCTGGAAACACCATATATTTT	CASSQEWGTAGNTIYF
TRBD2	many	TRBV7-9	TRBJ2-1	TGTGCCAGCAGGAGGGGCACAGCGGGGGGCTACAATGAGCAGTTCTTC	CASRRGTAGGYNEQFF
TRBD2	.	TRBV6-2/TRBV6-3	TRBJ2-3	TGTGCCAGCAGGGGACTAGCGGGACCTACCGCGGGAGATACGCAGTATTTT	CASRGLAGPTAGDTQYF
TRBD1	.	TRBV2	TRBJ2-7	TGTGCCAGCAGGGGGGACAGCACCTACGAGCAGTACTTC	CASRGDSTYEQYF
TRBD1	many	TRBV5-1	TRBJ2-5	TGCGCCAGCAGCGAGGGACAGGGTCAAGAGACCCAGTACTTC	CASSEGQGQETQYF
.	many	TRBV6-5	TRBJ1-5	TGTGCCAGCAGTTACGGTCAGGGAAGTCAGCCCCAGCATTTT	CASSYGQGSQPQHF
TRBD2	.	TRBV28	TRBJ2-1	TGTGCCACCAGGGAGGGGCTACGTGACACAGGACCCTTCCCCTACAATGAGCAGTTCTTC	CATREGLRDTGPFPYNEQFF
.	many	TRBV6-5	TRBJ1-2	TGTGCCAGCAGTTACTCGAAGGGGAACTATGGCTACACCTTC	CASSYSKGNYGYTF
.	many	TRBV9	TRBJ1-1	TGTGCCAGCAGCGAACAGGGCCGAACTGAAGCTTTCTTT	CASSEQGRTEAFF
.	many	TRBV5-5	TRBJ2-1	TGTGCCAGCATCCTTACGGAGGGGGGGATTGGCAATGAGCAGTTCTTC	CASILTEGGIGNEQFF
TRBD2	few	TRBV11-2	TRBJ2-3	TGTGCCAGCAGCTTCCGGGGGCGGGGGGGGACAGATACGCAGTATTTT	CASSFRGRGGTDTQYF
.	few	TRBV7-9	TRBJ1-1	TGTGCCAGCAGCTTAGGGGAAGTGAGGGGAGCGATTGAAGCTTTCTTT	CASSLGEVRGAIEAFF
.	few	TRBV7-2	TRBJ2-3	TGTGCCAGCAGGTATCGAACTAGCACAGATACGCAGTATTTT	CASRYRTSTDTQYF
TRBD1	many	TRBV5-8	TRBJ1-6	TGTGCCAGCAGCGGGTCCGGGACAGAATTCTATAATTCACCCCTCCACTTT	CASSGSGTEFYNSPLHF
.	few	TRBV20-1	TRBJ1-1	TGCAGTGCTAGAGATTTTGCTTCATCGGACACTGAAGCTTTCTTT	CSARDFASSDTEAFF
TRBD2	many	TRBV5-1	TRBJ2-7	TGCGCCAGCAGCTTGGAAGGGTTAGCGGGGGGGCCGTACGAGCAGTACTTC	CASSLEGLAGGPYEQYF
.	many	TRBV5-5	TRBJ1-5	TGTGCCAGCAGCTCGTGGACGGCCTCAAGGCAGCATTTT	CASSSWTASRQHF
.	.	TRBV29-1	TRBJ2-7	TGCAGCGCTCGACAGGCCTACGAGCAGTACTTC	CSARQAYEQYF
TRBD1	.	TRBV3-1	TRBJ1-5	TGTGCCAGCAGCAGACAGGGTGGACAGCCCCAGCATTTT	CASSRQGGQPQHF
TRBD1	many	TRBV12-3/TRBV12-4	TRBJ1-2	TGTGCCAGCACCTTCCAAGGGACAGGGGGTAACTATGGCTACACCTTC	CASTFQGTGGNYGYTF
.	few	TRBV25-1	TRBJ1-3	TGTGCCAGCAGTGAACCAAGGGGCGGGGGAAACACCATATATTTT	CASSEPRGGGNTIYF
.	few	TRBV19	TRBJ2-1	TGTGCCAGTAGTATAGATCATATCCTTAGAGGTCCTAATGAGCAGTTCTTC	CASSIDHILRGPNEQFF
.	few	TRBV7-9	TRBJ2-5	TGTGCCAGCAGCCACAACCAACAGGGCGAAGAGACCCAGTACTTC	CASSHNQQGEETQYF
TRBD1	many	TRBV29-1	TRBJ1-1	TGCAGCGTGGGGGACAGCTTGAACACTGAAGCTTTCTTT	CSVGDSLNTEAFF
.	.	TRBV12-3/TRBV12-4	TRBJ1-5	TGTGCCAGCAGTTTTTCAGGGATCAATCAGCCCCAGCATTTT	CASSFSGINQPQHF
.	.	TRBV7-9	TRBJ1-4	TGTGCCAGCAGTTTGGGTAATAATGAAAAACTGTTTTTT	CASSLGNNEKLFF
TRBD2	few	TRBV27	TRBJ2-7	TGTGCCAGCAGTTTTAGGGGACTAGCGGGGGTCTACGAGCAGTACTTC	CASSFRGLAGVYEQYF
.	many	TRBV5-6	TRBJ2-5	TGTGCCAGCAGCCCAGACACTCTGGGGGAGACCCAGTACTTC	CASSPDTLGETQYF
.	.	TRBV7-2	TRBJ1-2	TGTGCCAGCAGCCCGATGTGGACGGGATATGGCTACACCTTC	CASSPMWTGYGYTF
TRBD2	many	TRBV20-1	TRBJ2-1	TGCAGTGCTAGCCTAGCGGGGGCCATCTACAATGAGCAGTTCTTC	CSASLAGAIYNEQFF
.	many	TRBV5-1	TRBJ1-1	TGCGCCAGCAGCTTGGGGGACACTATGAACACTGAAGCTTTCTTT	CASSLGDTMNTEAFF
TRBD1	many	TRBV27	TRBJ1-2	TGTGCCAGCAGTCTCTCCTTCGGACAGGGCTATGGCTACACCTTC	CASSLSFGQGYGYTF
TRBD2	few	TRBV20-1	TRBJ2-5	TGCAGTGCTAGAGGACTAGCGGGGCTGGGGACCCAGTACTTC	CSARGLAGLGTQYF
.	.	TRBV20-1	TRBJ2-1	TGCAGTGCTAGCTCTCGATTTTCGAGCTCCTACAATGAGCAGTTCTTC	CSASSRFSSSYNEQFF
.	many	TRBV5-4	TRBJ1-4	TGTGCCAGCAGCCCAAGCAGGGGTAGCGAAAAACTGTTTTTT	CASSPSRGSEKLFF
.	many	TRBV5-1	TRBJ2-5	TGCGCCAGCAGCTATGAAGAGACCCAGTACTTC	CASSYEETQYF
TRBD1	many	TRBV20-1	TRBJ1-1	TGCAGTGCAACTTCCCGGACAGGGTCTTGGAACACTGAAGCTTTCTTT	CSATSRTGSWNTEAFF
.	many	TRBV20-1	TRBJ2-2	TGCAGTGCTAGAGACGAGGGGTCGAACACCGGGGAGCTGTTTTTT	CSARDEGSNTGELFF
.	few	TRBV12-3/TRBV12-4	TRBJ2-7	TGTGCCAGCGCCACGGCTAACAGGGCTTACGAGCAGTACTTC	CASATANRAYEQYF
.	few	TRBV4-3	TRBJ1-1	TGCGCCAGCAGCCAAGGGGCAGGGCAAAATTTGAACACTGAAGCTTTCTTT	CASSQGAGQNLNTEAFF
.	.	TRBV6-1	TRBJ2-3	TGTGCCCCACAGTTGTCCGGGGCAGATCGCACAGATACGCAGTATTTT	CAPQLSGADRTDTQYF
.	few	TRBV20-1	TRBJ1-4	TGCAGTGCTAGTCCAGAGAACGAAAAACTGTTTTTT	CSASPENEKLFF
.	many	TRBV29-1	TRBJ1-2	TGCAGCGTTGAGTTGGGGGGCGCGAGAGGCTACACCTTC	CSVELGGARGYTF